This TCR beta chain originates from a study of blood T cell repertoires in COVID-19. The overall study: Some COVID-19 samples were acute and others convalescent; all came from the United States, Italy and Spain. The analysed material was cDNA or gDNA that came from T cells, B-cell-depleted T cells, or PBMCs.

V lost 7 bases and J lost 6, with 18 bases in between. The CDR3 length is 14 residues. The germline CDR1 and CDR2 sequences are LNHDA and SQIVND (reference sequence). TCRdb's table, derived via immunoSEQ multiplex PCR, lists solely in-frame clones and lacks some. The profile shows tens of thousands of clones, 75% to 90% of them singletons. The chain couples TRBV19 to TRBJ1-2, with D uncertain. This sequence was found in a man in his 70s with acute or convalescent COVID-19. Sequenced: peripheral blood. The CDR3 here is CASTDEWAPDGYTF. CDR3 in DNA: TGTGCCAGTACCGATGAGTGGGCGCCAGATGGCTACACCTTC.